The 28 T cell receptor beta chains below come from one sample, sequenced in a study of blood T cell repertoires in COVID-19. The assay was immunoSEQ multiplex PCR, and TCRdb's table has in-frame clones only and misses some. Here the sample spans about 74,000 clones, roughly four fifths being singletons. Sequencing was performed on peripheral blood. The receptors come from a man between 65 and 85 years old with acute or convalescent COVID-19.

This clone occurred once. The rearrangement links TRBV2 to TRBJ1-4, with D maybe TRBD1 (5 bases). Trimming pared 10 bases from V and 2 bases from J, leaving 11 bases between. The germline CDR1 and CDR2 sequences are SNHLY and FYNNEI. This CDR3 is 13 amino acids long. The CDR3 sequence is CATQGGTNEKLFF. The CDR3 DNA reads TGTGCCACCCAGGGCGGCACTAATGAAAAACTGTTTTTT.

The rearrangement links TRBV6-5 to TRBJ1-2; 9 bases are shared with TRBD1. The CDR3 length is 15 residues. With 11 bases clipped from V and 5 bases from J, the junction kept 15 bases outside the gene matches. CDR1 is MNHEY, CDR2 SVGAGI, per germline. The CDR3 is CASGAGTGLWYGYTF. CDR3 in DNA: TGTGCCTCGGGCGCCGGGACAGGGCTATGGTATGGCTACACCTTC.

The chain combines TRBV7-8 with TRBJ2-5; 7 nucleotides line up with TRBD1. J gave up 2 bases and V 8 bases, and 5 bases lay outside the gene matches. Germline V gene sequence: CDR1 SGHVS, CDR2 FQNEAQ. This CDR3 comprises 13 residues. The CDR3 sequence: CASLQDRQETQYF. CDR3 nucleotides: TGTGCCAGCCTACAGGACAGGCAAGAGACCCAGTACTTC.

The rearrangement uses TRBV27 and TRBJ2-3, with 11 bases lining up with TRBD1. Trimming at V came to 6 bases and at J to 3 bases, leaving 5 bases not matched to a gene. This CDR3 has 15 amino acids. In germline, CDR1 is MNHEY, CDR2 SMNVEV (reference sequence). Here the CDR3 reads CASRSGQGATDTQYF. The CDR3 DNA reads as TGTGCCAGCAGATCCGGACAGGGGGCAACAGATACGCAGTATTTT.

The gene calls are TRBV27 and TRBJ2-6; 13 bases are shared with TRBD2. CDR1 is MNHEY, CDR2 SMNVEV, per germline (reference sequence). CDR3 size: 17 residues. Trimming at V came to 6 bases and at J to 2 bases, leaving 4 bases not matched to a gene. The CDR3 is CASSRTSGSTGANVLTF. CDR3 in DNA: TGTGCCAGCAGCAGGACTAGCGGGAGTACTGGGGCCAACGTCCTGACTTTC.

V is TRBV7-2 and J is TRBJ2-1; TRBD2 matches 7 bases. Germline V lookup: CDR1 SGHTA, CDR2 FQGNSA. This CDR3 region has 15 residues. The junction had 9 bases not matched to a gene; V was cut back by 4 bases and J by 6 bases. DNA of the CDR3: TGTGCCAGCAGCTCGACTAGCTTAAGGGGCAATGAGCAGTTCTTC. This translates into CASSSTSLRGNEQFF.

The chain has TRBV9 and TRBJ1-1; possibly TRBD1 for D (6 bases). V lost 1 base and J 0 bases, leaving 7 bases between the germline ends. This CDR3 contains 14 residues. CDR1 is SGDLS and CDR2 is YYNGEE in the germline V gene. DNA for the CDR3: TGTGCCAGCAGCGTAAGGGACATGAACACTGAAGCTTTCTTT. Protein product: CASSVRDMNTEAFF. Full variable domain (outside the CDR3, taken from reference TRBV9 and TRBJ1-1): DSGVTQTPKHLITATGQRVTLRCSPRSGDLSVYWYQQSLDQGLQFLIQYYNGEERAKGNILERFSAQQFPDLHSELNLSSLELGDSALYFCASSVRDMNTEAFFGQGTRLTVV.

CDR3 DNA sequence: TGTGCCAGTAGTATAGATAGGGGGAGCAATCAGCCCCAGCATTTT. Residues: CASSIDRGSNQPQHF. The chain carries TRBV19 and TRBJ1-5, with a weak D call TRBD1 (6 bases). The germline CDR1 and CDR2 sequences are LNHDA and SQIVND (reference sequence). The CDR3 has 15 amino acids. V lost 0 bases, J lost 1 base, and 7 bases lay in between.

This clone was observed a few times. DNA for the CDR3: TGTGCCAGCAGCTTACCTCCCCGACTAGCGGGCCGCACAGATACGCAGTATTTT. Amino acids: CASSLPPRLAGRTDTQYF. The chain joins TRBV7-9 to TRBJ2-3; 10 bases match TRBD2. With 2 bases clipped from V and 1 base from J, the junction kept 9 bases outside the gene matches. Germline V CDR1 and CDR2: SEHNR, FQNEAQ (reference sequence). The CDR3 sequence is 18 residues long.

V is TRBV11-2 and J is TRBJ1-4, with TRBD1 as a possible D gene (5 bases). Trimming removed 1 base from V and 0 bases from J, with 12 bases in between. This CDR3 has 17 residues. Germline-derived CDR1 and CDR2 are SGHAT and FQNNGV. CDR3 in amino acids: CASSLGRQTATNEKLFF. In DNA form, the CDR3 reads TGTGCCAGCAGCTTAGGGAGACAGACCGCAACTAATGAAAAACTGTTTTTT.

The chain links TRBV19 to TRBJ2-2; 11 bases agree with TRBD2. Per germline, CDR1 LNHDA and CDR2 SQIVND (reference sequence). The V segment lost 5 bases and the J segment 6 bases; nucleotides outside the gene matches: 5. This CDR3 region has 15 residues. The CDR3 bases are TGTGCCAGTAGTTATGGACTAGCGGGTCCCGGGGAGCTGTTTTTT. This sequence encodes CASSYGLAGPGELFF.

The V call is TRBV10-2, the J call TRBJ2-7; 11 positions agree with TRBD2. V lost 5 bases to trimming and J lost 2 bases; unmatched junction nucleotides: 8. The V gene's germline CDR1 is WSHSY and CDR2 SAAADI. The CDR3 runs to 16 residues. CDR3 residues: CASSFTGTSGTYEQYF. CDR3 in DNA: TGCGCCAGCAGTTTCACCGGGACTAGCGGCACCTACGAGCAGTACTTC.

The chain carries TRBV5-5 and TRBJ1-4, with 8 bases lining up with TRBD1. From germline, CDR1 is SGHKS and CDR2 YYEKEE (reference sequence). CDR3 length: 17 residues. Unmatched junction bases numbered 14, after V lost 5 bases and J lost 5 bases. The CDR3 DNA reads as TGTGCCAGCAGTTTGACTCGCGGACAGGGCTTCAATGAAAAACTGTTTTTT. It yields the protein CASSLTRGQGFNEKLFF.

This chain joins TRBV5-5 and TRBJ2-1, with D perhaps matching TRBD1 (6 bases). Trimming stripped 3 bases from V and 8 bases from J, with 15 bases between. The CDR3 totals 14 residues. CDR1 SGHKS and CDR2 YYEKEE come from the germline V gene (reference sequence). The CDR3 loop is CASSWGNRVDEQFF. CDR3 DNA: TGTGCCAGCAGCTGGGGGAACAGGGTAGATGAGCAGTTCTTC.

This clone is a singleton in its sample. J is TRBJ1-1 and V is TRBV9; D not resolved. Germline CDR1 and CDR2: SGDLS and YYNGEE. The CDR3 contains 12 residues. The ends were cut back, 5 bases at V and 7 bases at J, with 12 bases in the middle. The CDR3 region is CASSDIEGEAFF. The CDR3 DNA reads TGTGCCAGCAGTGATATTGAGGGTGAAGCTTTCTTT.

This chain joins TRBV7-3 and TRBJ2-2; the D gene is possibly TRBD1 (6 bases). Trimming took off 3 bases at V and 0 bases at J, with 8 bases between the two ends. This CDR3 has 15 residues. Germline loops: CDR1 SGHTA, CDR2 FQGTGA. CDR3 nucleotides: TGTGCCAGCAGCTTGGACAGCGCGAACACCGGGGAGCTGTTTTTT. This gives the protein CASSLDSANTGELFF.

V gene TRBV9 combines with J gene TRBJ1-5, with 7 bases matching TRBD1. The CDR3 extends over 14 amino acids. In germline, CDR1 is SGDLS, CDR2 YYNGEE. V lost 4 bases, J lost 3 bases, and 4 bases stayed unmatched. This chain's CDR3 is CASSSGQNNQPQHF. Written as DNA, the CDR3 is TGTGCCAGCAGCTCGGGACAGAACAATCAGCCCCAGCATTTT.

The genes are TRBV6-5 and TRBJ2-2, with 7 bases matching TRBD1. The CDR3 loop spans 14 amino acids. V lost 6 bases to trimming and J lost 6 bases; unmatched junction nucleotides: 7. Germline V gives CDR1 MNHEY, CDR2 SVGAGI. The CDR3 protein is CASSLDRVAGELFF. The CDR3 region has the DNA TGTGCCAGCAGCCTAGACAGGGTGGCCGGGGAGCTGTTTTTT.

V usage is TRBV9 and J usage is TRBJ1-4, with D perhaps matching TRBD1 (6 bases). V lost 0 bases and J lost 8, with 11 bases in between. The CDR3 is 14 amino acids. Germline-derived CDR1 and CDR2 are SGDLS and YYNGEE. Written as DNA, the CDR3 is TGTGCCAGCAGCGTAGAACAGGGTGGGGAAAAACTGTTTTTT. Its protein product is CASSVEQGGEKLFF.

The chain's CDR3 is CASSLSLDTGYTF. The DNA for the CDR3 is TGTGCCAGCAGCCTATCTCTCGACACCGGCTACACCTTC. V is TRBV3-1 (or the pseudogene TRBV3-2) and J is TRBJ1-2; D ambiguous. Trimming pared 4 bases from V and 8 bases from J, leaving 14 bases between. This CDR3 has 13 residues. Germline V CDR1 and CDR2: LGHDT, YNNKEL (reference sequence).

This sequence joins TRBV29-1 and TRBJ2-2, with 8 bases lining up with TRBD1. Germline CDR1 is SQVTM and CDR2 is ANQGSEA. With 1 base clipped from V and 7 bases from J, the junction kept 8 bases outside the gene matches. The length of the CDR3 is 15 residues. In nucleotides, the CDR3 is TGCAGCGTTGAAGCGGGGGACAGGAAGGGCGGGGAGCTGTTTTTT. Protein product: CSVEAGDRKGGELFF.

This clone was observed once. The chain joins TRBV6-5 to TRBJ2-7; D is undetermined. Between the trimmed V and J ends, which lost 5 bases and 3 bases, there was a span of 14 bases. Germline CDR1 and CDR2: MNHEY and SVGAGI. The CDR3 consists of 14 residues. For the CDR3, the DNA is TGTGCCAGCAGTCTGGCCCGCGGCTTCTACGAGCAGTACTTC. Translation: CASSLARGFYEQYF.

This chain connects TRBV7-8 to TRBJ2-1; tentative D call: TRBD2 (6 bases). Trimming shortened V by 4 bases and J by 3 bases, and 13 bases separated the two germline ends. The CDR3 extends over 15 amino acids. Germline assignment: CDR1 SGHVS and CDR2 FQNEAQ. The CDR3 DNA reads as TGTGCCAGCAGCTCCCGCCAGGGAGGCTACAATGAGCAGTTCTTC. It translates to CASSSRQGGYNEQFF.

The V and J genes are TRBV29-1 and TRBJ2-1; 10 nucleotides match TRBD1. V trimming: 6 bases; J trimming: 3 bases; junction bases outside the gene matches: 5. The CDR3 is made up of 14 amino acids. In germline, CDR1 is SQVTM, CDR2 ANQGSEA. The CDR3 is CSVKDRGHYNEQFF. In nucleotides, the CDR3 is TGCAGCGTCAAAGACAGGGGGCACTACAATGAGCAGTTCTTC.

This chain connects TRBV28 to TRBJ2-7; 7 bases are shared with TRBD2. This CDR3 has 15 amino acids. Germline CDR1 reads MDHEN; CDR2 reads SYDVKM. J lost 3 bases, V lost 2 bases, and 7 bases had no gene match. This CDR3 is CASSLPGPGGYEQYF. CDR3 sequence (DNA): TGTGCCAGCAGTTTACCCGGGCCGGGGGGCTACGAGCAGTACTTC. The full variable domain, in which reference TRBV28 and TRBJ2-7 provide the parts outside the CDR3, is DVKVTQSSRYLVKRTGEKVFLECVQDMDHENMFWYRQDPGLGLRLIYFSYDVKMKEKGDIPEGYSVSREKKERFSLILESASTNQTSMYLCASSLPGPGGYEQYFGPGTRLTVT.

CDR3 protein: CATSDLQGRSYTF. DNA of the CDR3: TGTGCCACCAGTGATCTACAGGGAAGAAGCTACACCTTC. This chain connects TRBV24-1 to TRBJ1-2, with a tentative D call TRBD1 (6 bases). The V gene lost 3 bases and the J gene lost 9 bases, with 13 bases spanning the gap. Per germline, CDR1 KGHDR and CDR2 SFDVKD. This CDR3 has 13 amino acids.

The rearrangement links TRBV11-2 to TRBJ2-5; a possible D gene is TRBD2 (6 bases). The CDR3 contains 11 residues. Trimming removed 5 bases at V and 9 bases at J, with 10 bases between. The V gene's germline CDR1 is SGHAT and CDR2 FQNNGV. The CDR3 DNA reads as TGTGCCAGCAGCGGGGGGTCGGCCCAGTACTTC. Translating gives CASSGGSAQYF.

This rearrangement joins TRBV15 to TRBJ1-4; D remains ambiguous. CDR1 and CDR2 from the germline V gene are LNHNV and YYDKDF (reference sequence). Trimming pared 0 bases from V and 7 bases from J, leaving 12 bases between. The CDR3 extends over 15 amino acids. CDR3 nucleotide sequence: TGTGCCACCAGCAGAGATAACGGGGTCGGTGAAAAACTGTTTTTT. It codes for CATSRDNGVGEKLFF.